Included here is one T cell receptor (beta chain) sequence, with context. What it binds is not known. Primers included in the PCR were 60 Vbeta and 13 Jbeta primers. Profiling relied on immunoSEQ multiplex PCR, and the TCRdb table lists in-frame clones only, not all of them. The specimen's table records approximately 120,000 clones. The data derive from a study of cytomegalovirus exposure and HLA in healthy donors. The germline CDR1 and CDR2 sequences are MNHNY and SVGAGI (reference sequence). V was pared by 4 bases and J by 2 bases, with 14 bases between. The CDR3 consists of 15 residues. Overall study results and limits: Differences between HLA loci emerged in a later analysis of TCR association rates, with DRB1 most and HLA-C fewest.

Sequencing input: PBMCs. The sequence was obtained from a man aged 30-40 years in good health and CMV-seronegative. The V gene is TRBV6-6, the J gene TRBJ1-1; possible D gene TRBD1, 6 bases. CDR3 amino acids: CASSSGQTINTEAFF. For the CDR3, the DNA is TGTGCCAGCAGTTCCGGACAGACCATAAACACTGAAGCTTTCTTT.